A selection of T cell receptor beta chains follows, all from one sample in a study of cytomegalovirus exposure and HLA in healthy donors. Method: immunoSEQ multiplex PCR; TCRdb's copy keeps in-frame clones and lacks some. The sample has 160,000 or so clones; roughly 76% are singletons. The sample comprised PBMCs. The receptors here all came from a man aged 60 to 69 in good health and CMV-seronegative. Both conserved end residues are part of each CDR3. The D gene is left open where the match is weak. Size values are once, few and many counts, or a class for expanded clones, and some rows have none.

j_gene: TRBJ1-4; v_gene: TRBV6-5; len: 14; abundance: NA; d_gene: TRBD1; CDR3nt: TGTGCCACCGCTCTGACAGGGCTCGATGAAAAACTGTTTTTT; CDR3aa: CATALTGLDEKLFF
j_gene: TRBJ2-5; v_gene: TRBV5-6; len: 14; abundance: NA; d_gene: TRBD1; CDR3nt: TGTGCCAGCAGCTTGCCGGGACAGGAAGAGACCCAGTACTTC; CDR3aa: CASSLPGQEETQYF
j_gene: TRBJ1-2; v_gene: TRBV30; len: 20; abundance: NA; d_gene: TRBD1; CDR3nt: TGTGCCTGGAGTGCTCGTCGGCCCGGGACAGGGGGCGGTAGTAGCTATGGCTACACCTTC; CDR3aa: CAWSARRPGTGGGSSYGYTF
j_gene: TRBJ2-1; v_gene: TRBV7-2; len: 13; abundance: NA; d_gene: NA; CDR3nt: TGTGCCAGCGGGGAGCTAGCGAGAAATGAGCAGTTCTTC; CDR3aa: CASGELARNEQFF
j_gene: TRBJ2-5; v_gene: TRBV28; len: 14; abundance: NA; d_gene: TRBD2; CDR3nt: TGTGCCAGCAATCAGCGGGGGGGCGGGGAGACCCAGTACTTC; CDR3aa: CASNQRGGGETQYF
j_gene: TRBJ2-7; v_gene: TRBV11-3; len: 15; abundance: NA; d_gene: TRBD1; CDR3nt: TGTGCCAGCAGCTTAGATGGGACAGGGAATGGCGAGCAGTACTTC; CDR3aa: CASSLDGTGNGEQYF
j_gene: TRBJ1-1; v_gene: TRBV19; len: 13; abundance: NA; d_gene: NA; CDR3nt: TGTGCCAGTACCTCGGGGTTGAACACTGAAGCTTTCTTT; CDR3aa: CASTSGLNTEAFF
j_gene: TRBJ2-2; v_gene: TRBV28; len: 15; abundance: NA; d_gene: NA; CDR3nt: TGTGCCAGCAGTTTAGAGGCCCTGGGCACCGGGGAGCTGTTTTTT; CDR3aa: CASSLEALGTGELFF
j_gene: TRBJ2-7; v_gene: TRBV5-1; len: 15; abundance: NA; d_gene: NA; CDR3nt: TGCGCCAGCAGCTTGGGGGTCGAGATACCGGGCGAGCAGTACTTC; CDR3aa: CASSLGVEIPGEQYF
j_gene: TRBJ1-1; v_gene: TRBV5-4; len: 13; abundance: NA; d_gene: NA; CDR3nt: TGTGCCAGCAGCTTGGCGGGGGGGTCTGAAGCTTTCTTT; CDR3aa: CASSLAGGSEAFF
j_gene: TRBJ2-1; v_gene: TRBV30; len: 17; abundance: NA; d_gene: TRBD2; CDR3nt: TGTGCCTGGAGCCGCGGGACTAGCGGGAGGGAGGGGAATGAGCAGTTCTTC; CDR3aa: CAWSRGTSGREGNEQFF
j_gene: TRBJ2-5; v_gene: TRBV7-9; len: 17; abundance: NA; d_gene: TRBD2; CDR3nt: TGTGCCAGCAGCCCTACTGGACTAGCGGGGTACCAAGAGACCCAGTACTTC; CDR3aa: CASSPTGLAGYQETQYF
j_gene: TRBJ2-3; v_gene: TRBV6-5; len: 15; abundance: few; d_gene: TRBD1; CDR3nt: TGTGCCAGCAGCCCGGGACAGGGGATCACAGATACGCAGTATTTT; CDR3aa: CASSPGQGITDTQYF
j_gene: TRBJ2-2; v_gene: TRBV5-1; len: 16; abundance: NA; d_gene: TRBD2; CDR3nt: TGCGCCAGCAGCCTCGGGACTAGCGGATTAACCGGGGAGCTGTTTTTT; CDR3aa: CASSLGTSGLTGELFF
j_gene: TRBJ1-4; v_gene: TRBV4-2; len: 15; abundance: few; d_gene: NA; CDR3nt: TGTGCCAGCAGCCCCGGGGGATCAACTAATGAAAAACTGTTTTTT; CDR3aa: CASSPGGSTNEKLFF
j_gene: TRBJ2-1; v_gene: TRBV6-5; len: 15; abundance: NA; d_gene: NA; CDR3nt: TGTGCCAGCGGTCCCAGGAATCCCTCCTACAATGAGCAGTTCTTC; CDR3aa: CASGPRNPSYNEQFF
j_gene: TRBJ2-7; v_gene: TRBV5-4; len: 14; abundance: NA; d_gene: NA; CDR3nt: TGTGCCAGCAGCAATCTCGGCGGGCTCTACGAGCAGTACTTC; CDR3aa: CASSNLGGLYEQYF
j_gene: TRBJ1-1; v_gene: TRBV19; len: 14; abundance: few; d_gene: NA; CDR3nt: TGTGCCAGTAGTGAGGGGGTCCGGAACACTGAAGCTTTCTTT; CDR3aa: CASSEGVRNTEAFF
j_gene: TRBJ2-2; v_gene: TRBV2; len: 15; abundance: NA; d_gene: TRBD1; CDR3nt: TGTGCCAGCAGCCGGGACAGGGGGCACACCGGGGAGCTGTTTTTT; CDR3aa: CASSRDRGHTGELFF
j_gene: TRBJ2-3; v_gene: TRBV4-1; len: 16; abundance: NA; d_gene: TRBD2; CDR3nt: TGCGCCAGCAGCCAAGATGTGGCGGGGGGAGCAGATACGCAGTATTTT; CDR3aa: CASSQDVAGGADTQYF
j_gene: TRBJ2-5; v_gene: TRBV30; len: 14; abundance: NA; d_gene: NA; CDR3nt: TGTGCCTGGACCCCACGGGGGAGCCAAGAGACCCAGTACTTC; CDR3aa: CAWTPRGSQETQYF
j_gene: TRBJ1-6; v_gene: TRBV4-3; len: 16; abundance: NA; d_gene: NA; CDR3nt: TGCGCCAGCAGCCAAGCCAGCAGGGCCGGTAATTCACCCCTCCACTTT; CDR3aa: CASSQASRAGNSPLHF
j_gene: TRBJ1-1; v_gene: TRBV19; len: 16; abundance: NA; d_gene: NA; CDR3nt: TGTGCCAGTAGTAATCCGAAACTTGCTCTGAACACTGAAGCTTTCTTT; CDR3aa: CASSNPKLALNTEAFF
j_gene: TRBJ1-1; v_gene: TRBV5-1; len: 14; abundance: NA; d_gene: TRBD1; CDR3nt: TGCGCCAGCAGCGAACAGGGGATGAACACTGAAGCTTTCTTT; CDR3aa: CASSEQGMNTEAFF
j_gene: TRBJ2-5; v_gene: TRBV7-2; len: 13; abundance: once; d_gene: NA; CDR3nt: TGTGCCAGCAGCTTTGCAGGGGAAGAGACCCAGTACTTC; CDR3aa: CASSFAGEETQYF
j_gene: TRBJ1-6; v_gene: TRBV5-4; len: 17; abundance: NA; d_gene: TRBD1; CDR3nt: TGTGCCAGCAGCTTGGCCGGGGGGGGACAGGGTAATTCACCCCTCCACTTT; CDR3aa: CASSLAGGGQGNSPLHF
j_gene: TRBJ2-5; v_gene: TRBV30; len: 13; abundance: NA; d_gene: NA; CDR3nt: TGTGCCTGGAGTGTAATCATTGAAGAGACCCAGTACTTC; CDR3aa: CAWSVIIEETQYF
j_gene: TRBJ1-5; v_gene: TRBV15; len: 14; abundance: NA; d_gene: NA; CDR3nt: TGTGCCACCAGCAGAGGTCAAATCAATCAGCCCCAGCATTTT; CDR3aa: CATSRGQINQPQHF
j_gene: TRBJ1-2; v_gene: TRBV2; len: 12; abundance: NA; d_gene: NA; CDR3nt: TGTGCCACCTCCAGGACTGATTATGGCTACACCTTC; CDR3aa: CATSRTDYGYTF
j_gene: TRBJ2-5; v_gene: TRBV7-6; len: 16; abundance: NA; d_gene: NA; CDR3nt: TGTGCCAGCAGCACCCCCGTGGGGGCGAGTCAAGAGACCCAGTACTTC; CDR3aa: CASSTPVGASQETQYF
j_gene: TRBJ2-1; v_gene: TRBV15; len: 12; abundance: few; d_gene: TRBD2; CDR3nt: TGTGCCACCAGTACTAGCGGGGGACAGCAGTTCTTC; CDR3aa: CATSTSGGQQFF
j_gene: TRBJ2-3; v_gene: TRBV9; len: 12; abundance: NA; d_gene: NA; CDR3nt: TGTGCCAGCAGCGGGGACAAAGATACGCAGTATTTT; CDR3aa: CASSGDKDTQYF
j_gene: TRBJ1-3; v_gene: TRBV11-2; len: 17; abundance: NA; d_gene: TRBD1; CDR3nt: TGTGCCAGCAGCTTAGATATCACAGGGGTGGCTGGAAACACCATATATTTT; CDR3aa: CASSLDITGVAGNTIYF
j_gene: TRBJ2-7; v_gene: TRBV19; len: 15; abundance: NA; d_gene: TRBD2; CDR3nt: TGTGCCAGTAGTCCCTCGCTCGGGGGGACCTACGAGCAGTACTTC; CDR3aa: CASSPSLGGTYEQYF
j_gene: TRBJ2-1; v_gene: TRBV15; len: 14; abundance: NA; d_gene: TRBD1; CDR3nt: TGTGCCACCAGCAGCCGGACAGGCGGATATGAGCAGTTCTTC; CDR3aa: CATSSRTGGYEQFF
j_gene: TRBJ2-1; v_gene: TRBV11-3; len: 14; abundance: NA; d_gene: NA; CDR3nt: TGTGCCAGCAGCTCCGGAGCCAGTTCGGATGAGCAGTTCTTC; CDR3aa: CASSSGASSDEQFF
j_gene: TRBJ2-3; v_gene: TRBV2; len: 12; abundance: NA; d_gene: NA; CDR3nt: TGTGCCAGCAGTGACGACAAGAATACGCAGTATTTT; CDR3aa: CASSDDKNTQYF
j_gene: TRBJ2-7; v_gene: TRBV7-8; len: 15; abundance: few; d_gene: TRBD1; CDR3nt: TGTGCCAGCAGCTTAATTGGACAGGTGATCTACGAGCAGTACTTC; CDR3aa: CASSLIGQVIYEQYF
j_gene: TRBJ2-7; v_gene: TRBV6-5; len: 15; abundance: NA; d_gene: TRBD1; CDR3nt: TGTGCCAGCAGTCGTAGGACAGGGATTACCTACGAGCAGTACTTC; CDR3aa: CASSRRTGITYEQYF
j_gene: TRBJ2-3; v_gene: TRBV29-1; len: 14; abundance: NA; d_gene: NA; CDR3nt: TGCAGCGTTATGCTGGCGGGTTCCACAGATACGCAGTATTTT; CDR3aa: CSVMLAGSTDTQYF
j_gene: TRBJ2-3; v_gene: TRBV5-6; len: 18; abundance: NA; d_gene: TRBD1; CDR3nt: TGTGCCAGCAGCTTGGGGACAGGGGGCCTACGCACTCCAGATACGCAGTATTTT; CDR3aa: CASSLGTGGLRTPDTQYF
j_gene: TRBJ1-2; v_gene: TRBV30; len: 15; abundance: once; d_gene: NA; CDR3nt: TGTGCCTGGAGTGTTAATGTGGGGTCGGGGAATGGCTACACCTTC; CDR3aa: CAWSVNVGSGNGYTF
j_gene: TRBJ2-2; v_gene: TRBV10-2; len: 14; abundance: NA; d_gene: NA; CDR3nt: TGCGCCAGCAGTGTGACAGGGAACACCGGGGAGCTGTTTTTT; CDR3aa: CASSVTGNTGELFF
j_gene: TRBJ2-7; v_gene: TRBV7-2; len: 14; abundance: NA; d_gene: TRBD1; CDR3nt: TGTGCCAGCAGCTTAGGGACAGGGGCCTACGAGCAGTACTTC; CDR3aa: CASSLGTGAYEQYF
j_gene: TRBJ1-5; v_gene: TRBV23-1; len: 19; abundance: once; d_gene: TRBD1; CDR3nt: TGCGCCAGCAGTCGCCGGGACAGAACCTGGGATTATAGCAATCAGCCCCAGCATTTT; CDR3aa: CASSRRDRTWDYSNQPQHF
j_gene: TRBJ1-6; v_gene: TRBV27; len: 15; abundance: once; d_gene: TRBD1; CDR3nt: TGTGCCAGCAGACCCCTGTCAGGGGGAAATTCACCCCTCCACTTT; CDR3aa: CASRPLSGGNSPLHF
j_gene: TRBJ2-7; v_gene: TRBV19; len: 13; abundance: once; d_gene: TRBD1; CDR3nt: TGTGCCAGTAGTGAGCCAGGGGGCGAGAAGCAGTACTTC; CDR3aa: CASSEPGGEKQYF
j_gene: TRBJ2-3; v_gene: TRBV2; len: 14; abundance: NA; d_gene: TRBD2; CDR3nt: TGTGCCAGCAATTGGGCGGGGGGCACAGATACGCAGTATTTT; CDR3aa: CASNWAGGTDTQYF
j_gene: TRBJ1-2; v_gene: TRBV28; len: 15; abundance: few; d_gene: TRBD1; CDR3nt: TGTGCCAGCAGGGGGGGGACAGGGGGGAGCTATGGCTACACCTTC; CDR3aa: CASRGGTGGSYGYTF
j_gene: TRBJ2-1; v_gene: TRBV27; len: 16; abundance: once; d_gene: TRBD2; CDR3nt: TGTGCCAGCAGTTCCTTGACTAGCGGGAGTGGCAATGAGCAGTTCTTC; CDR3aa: CASSSLTSGSGNEQFF
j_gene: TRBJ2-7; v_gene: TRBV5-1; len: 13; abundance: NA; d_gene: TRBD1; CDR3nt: TGCGCCAGCAGCTCGGGACAGGGTTACGAGCAGTACTTC; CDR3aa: CASSSGQGYEQYF
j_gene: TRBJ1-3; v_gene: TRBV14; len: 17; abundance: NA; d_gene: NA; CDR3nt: TGTGCCAGCAGCCAAGTAGGGGCGTACCCCTCTGGAAACACCATATATTTT; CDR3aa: CASSQVGAYPSGNTIYF
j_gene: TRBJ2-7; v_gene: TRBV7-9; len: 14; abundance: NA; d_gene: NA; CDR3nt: TGTGCCAGCAGCTTAGGCTCTAGTAGCCACGAGCAGTACTTC; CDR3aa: CASSLGSSSHEQYF
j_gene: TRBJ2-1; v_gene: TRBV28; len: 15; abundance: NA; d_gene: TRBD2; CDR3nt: TGTGCCAGCAGTTCAGCGGGGGGCTCCTACAATGAGCAGTTCTTC; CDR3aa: CASSSAGGSYNEQFF
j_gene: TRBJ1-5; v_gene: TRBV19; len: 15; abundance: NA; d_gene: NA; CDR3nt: TGTGCCAGTAGTTTCTGGGGGCGAGGTAATCAGCCCCAGCATTTT; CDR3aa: CASSFWGRGNQPQHF